This T cell receptor beta chain was captured by sequencing in a study of T-cell reconstitution after alpha-beta-depleted transplantation in children. Unique molecular identifiers were incorporated during preparation of the TCRbeta library. TCRdb recomputed calls from the PCR reads with MiXCR, one row per CDR3 protein. The sample carries around 340,000 distinct CDR3 sequences, 10% to 15% recorded once. The CDR3 has 15 residues. The ends were cut back, 5 bases at V and 1 base at J, with 16 bases in the middle. The germline CDR1 and CDR2 sequences are DFQATT and SNEGSKA (reference sequence). This chain joins TRBV20-1 and TRBJ2-3; unclear D gene. The starting material was PBMCs, obtained from the stem cell graft. The clonotype was recovered from a human donor who donated a stem cell graft to a child with Fanconi anemia. CDR3 DNA: TGCAGTGCTCTTGCCCGGCAAATCGGCACAGATACGCAGTATTTT. It translates to CSALARQIGTDTQYF.